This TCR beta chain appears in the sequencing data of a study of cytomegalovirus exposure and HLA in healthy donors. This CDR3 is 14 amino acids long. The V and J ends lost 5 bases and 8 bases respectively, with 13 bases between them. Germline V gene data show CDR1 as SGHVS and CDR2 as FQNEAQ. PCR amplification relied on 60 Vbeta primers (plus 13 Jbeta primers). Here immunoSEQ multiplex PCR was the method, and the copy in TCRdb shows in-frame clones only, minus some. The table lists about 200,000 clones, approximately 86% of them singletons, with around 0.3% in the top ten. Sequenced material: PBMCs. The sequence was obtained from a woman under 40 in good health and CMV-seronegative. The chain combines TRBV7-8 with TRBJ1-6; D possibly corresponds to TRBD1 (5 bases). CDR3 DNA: TGTGCCAGCAGCCTGACAGAATTTGATTCACCCCTCCACTTT. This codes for CASSLTEFDSPLHF.